The 26 T cell receptor beta chains listed next were all sequenced from one sample in a study of blood T cell repertoires in COVID-19 (dated by TCRdb to the early 2020s). Libraries were built with the immunoSEQ multiplex PCR assay. As stored in TCRdb, this immuneACCESS dataset retains in-frame rearrangements with V and J assigned. A fraction of the clones does not appear; measured against another copy, unresolved V genes explain less than half of the discrepancy, and the remainder lacks a known reason. The table for this sample lists about 39,000 clones; just under 95% of them were counted only once. The ten most abundant clones make up over 4% of the sample. The specimen was peripheral blood. Receptors were obtained from a human donor with active COVID-19. The donor label of this sample is uncertain.

V gene TRBV27 combines with J gene TRBJ2-1; 11 bases line up with TRBD1. CDR1 and CDR2 from the germline V gene are MNHEY and SMNVEV (reference sequence). The junction had 2 bases not matched to a gene; V was cut back by 3 bases and J by 1 base. This CDR3 is 16 amino acids long. The CDR3 protein is CASSFGTGGSYNEQFF. The CDR3 coding sequence is TGTGCCAGCAGTTTTGGGACAGGGGGTTCCTACAATGAGCAGTTCTTC.

The CDR3 coding sequence is TGTGCCAGCCGACGCTTGAGGGGGAATGAGCAGTTCTTC. This sequence encodes CASRRLRGNEQFF. The rearrangement joins TRBV13 to TRBJ2-1; D may be TRBD1 (6 bases). The CDR3 is 13 amino acids. V was shortened by 8 bases and J by 7 bases, with 15 bases between the two germline ends. The germline CDR1 and CDR2 sequences are PRHDT and FYEKMQ (reference sequence).

This clone has a single count. J is TRBJ1-6 and V is TRBV20-1, with D possibly being TRBD1 (5 bases). CDR1 and CDR2 (germline): DFQATT, SNEGSKA (reference sequence). The CDR3 extends over 15 amino acids. V lost 3 bases to trimming and J lost 4 bases, with 13 bases between them. The CDR3 sequence: CSASHNGGYNSPLHF. The DNA of the CDR3 is TGCAGTGCTAGTCATAATGGGGGGTATAATTCACCCCTCCACTTT.

V gene TRBV19 combines with J gene TRBJ2-2; D is ambiguous. Trimming took off 2 bases at V and 0 bases at J, with 10 bases between the two ends. The length of the CDR3 is 16 residues. Germline V CDR1 and CDR2: LNHDA, SQIVND (reference sequence). The CDR3 protein is CASSINTIANTGELFF. The CDR3, as DNA: TGTGCCAGTAGTATAAACACGATCGCGAACACCGGGGAGCTGTTTTTT.

The chain has TRBV28 and TRBJ2-7; 7 nucleotides align to TRBD1. Germline CDR1 MDHEN, CDR2 SYDVKM. This CDR3 contains 15 residues. J gave up 3 bases and V 3 bases, and 8 bases lay outside the gene matches. CDR3 bases: TGTGCCAGCAGTTTTTCTTCGGCAGGGGGCTACGAGCAGTACTTC. Residues: CASSFSSAGGYEQYF.

The rearrangement joins TRBV6-1 to TRBJ2-7; unclear D gene. V was cut by 1 base and J by 1 base, with 5 bases left in between. CDR1 MNHNS and CDR2 SASEGT come from the germline V gene. The CDR3 covers 13 residues. The CDR3 spells CASSEELSYEQYF. In DNA form, the CDR3 reads TGTGCCAGCAGTGAAGAGCTATCCTACGAGCAGTACTTC.

The gene calls are TRBV3-1 (or the pseudogene TRBV3-2) and TRBJ2-7; 11 bases are a match to TRBD2. CDR3 length equals 16 residues. From germline, CDR1 is LGHDT and CDR2 YNNKEL (reference sequence). V trimming: 1 base; J trimming: 0 bases; junction bases outside the gene matches: 2. The CDR3 nucleotides are TGTGCCAGCAGCCAAGGACTAGCGGGGAACTCCTACGAGCAGTACTTC. Translated: CASSQGLAGNSYEQYF.

This clone was observed once. The rearrangement uses TRBV5-4 and TRBJ2-1; 8 nucleotides agree with TRBD2. Per the germline V gene, CDR1 is SGHNT and CDR2 is YYREEE (reference sequence). The V segment lost 0 bases and the J segment 6 bases; nucleotides outside the gene matches: 14. CDR3 size: 18 residues. For the CDR3, the DNA is TGTGCCAGCAGCTTGGAGCCGGGGGGGCTGATTCCCGGCAATGAGCAGTTCTTC. Amino acid sequence: CASSLEPGGLIPGNEQFF.

This rearrangement joins TRBV6-4 to TRBJ1-2, with D perhaps TRBD1 (5 bases). Looked up from germline, CDR1 is MRHNA and CDR2 is SNTAGT. The CDR3 sequence is 12 residues long. Trimming took 6 bases from V and 7 from J, leaving 12 bases between them. The CDR3 sequence is CASSAGGGGYTF. In nucleotides, the CDR3 is TGTGCCAGCAGCGCTGGGGGAGGTGGCTACACCTTC.

The J gene is TRBJ2-1, the V gene TRBV19, with 10 bases matching TRBD1. The CDR3 covers 15 residues. Germline V gene lookup returns CDR1 LNHDA and CDR2 SQIVND (reference sequence). Trimming cost V 3 bases and J 5 bases; bases outside gene matches: 4. CDR3 amino acids: CASSIGDRGHNEQFF. CDR3 DNA: TGTGCCAGTAGTATTGGGGACAGGGGTCACAATGAGCAGTTCTTC.

The chain carries TRBV23-1 and TRBJ2-3; tentatively, D is TRBD2 (6 bases). TRBV23-1 is identified as an open reading frame with a role that is uncertain. The CDR3 contains 18 residues. V gave up 0 bases and J gave up 5 bases, with 21 bases separating them. The CDR3 sequence: CASSQSSVPGERRDTQYF. CDR3 coding DNA: TGCGCCAGCAGTCAATCATCCGTCCCGGGGGAAAGAAGAGATACGCAGTATTTT.

The genes are TRBV4-1 and TRBJ2-3; TRBD2 matches at 10 bases. The CDR3 covers 17 residues. The germline CDR1 and CDR2 sequences are MGHRA and YSYEKL. V shed 1 base and J 3 bases; nucleotides not matched to a gene: 7. In nucleotides, the CDR3 is TGCGCCAGCAGCCAAGTCTCTAGCGGGAGTTCGACAGATACGCAGTATTTT. Protein product: CASSQVSSGSSTDTQYF.

The rearrangement links TRBV5-1 to TRBJ1-6; D possibly corresponds to TRBD1 (5 bases). The length of the CDR3 is 17 residues. Per the germline V gene, CDR1 is SGHRS and CDR2 is YFSETQ. Trimming took 3 bases from V and 6 from J, leaving 19 bases between them. The CDR3 sequence is CASSSNPKTALNSPLHF. As DNA, the CDR3 is TGCGCCAGCAGCTCAAACCCTAAGACAGCCCTTAATTCACCCCTCCACTTT.

The chain employs TRBV13 and TRBJ1-3; a possible D gene is TRBD1 (6 bases). The V end lost 3 bases, the J end lost 2 bases, and 8 bases lay between the germline ends. The germline CDR1 and CDR2 sequences are PRHDT and FYEKMQ (reference sequence). This CDR3 is 14 amino acids long. DNA for the CDR3: TGTGCCAGCAGCTTCCAGGGGCCTGGAAACACCATATATTTT. It codes for CASSFQGPGNTIYF.

Here the CDR3 DNA reads TGTGCCAGCAGTTTGTTTCAGGATGGCTACACCTTC. As protein: CASSLFQDGYTF. The rearrangement joins TRBV6-2 or TRBV6-3 to TRBJ1-2; no reliable D call. The CDR3 totals 12 residues. V was clipped by 4 bases and J by 6 bases, with 9 bases between them. Germline values: CDR1 MNHEY, CDR2 SVGEGT.

This chain links TRBV19 with TRBJ1-1, with D perhaps TRBD1 (5 bases). The CDR3 has 19 amino acids. Trimming removed 5 bases from V and 4 bases from J, with 29 bases in between. Germline V lookup: CDR1 LNHDA, CDR2 SQIVND (reference sequence). This CDR3 reads CASSPRPRGGVGGGTEAFF. CDR3 DNA sequence: TGTGCCAGTAGTCCCCGGCCCCGGGGAGGGGTTGGGGGAGGCACTGAAGCTTTCTTT.

The chain joins TRBV5-1 to TRBJ2-2; 7 positions match TRBD1. There are 16 residues in the CDR3. The junction had 2 bases not matched to a gene; V was cut back by 0 bases and J by 0 bases. Germline V lookup: CDR1 SGHRS, CDR2 YFSETQ. The CDR3 spells CASSLGQGANTGELFF. In DNA form, the CDR3 reads TGCGCCAGCAGCTTGGGGCAGGGGGCGAACACCGGGGAGCTGTTTTTT.

The chain carries TRBV28 and TRBJ1-6; 12 nucleotides align to TRBD1. Germline V gene sequence: CDR1 MDHEN, CDR2 SYDVKM. V lost 4 bases and J lost 8; bases outside the gene matches: 9. The CDR3 contains 17 residues. CDR3 residues: CASSSGQGALFHSPLHF. The CDR3 DNA reads TGTGCCAGCAGTTCGGGACAGGGGGCTCTTTTTCATTCACCCCTCCACTTT.

DNA for the CDR3: TGTGCCAGCAGCTTAGATTCGGGACCCGCGGGGAAGTACTTC. Translated: CASSLDSGPAGKYF. The rearrangement joins TRBV7-2 to TRBJ2-4; perhaps TRBD2 as D (6 bases). This CDR3 is 14 amino acids long. Germline values: CDR1 SGHTA, CDR2 FQGNSA. V lost 1 base and J 14 bases, leaving 18 bases between the germline ends.

The table lists this clone with a few counts. The chain is built from TRBV2 and TRBJ1-6; 9 positions match TRBD1. The CDR3 runs to 14 residues. The junction had 4 bases not matched to a gene; V was cut back by 6 bases and J by 7 bases. Per germline, CDR1 SNHLY and CDR2 FYNNEI. The DNA of the CDR3 is TGTGCCAGCAGGGTTGGACAGGGGAATTCACCCCTCCACTTT. Amino acids: CASRVGQGNSPLHF.

The CDR3 sequence: CATSDPGTSGRGEQFF. Written as DNA, the CDR3 is TGTGCCACCAGTGATCCCGGGACTAGCGGGAGGGGTGAGCAGTTCTTC. This chain joins TRBV24-1 and TRBJ2-1; 16 nucleotides agree with TRBD2. The length of the CDR3 is 16 residues. V lost 3 bases, J lost 9 bases, and 4 bases stayed unmatched. Germline V gene data show CDR1 as KGHDR and CDR2 as SFDVKD.

The rearrangement links TRBV10-1 to TRBJ2-5; D is unresolved. V gave up 3 bases and J gave up 9 bases, with 11 bases separating them. The germline V gene encodes CDR1 WNHNN and CDR2 SYGVQD (reference sequence). The CDR3 runs to 12 residues. CDR3 region: CASSEQWWPQYF. The CDR3 DNA is TGCGCCAGCAGTGAACAATGGTGGCCCCAGTACTTC.

The chain links TRBV25-1 to TRBJ1-3; D perhaps matches TRBD1 (5 bases). The CDR3 loop spans 15 amino acids. Per the germline V gene, CDR1 is MGHDK and CDR2 is SYGVNS. The V end was cut by 0 bases, the J end by 2 bases, with 8 bases between. The CDR3 spells CASSEYRGTGNTIYF. DNA of the CDR3: TGTGCCAGCAGTGAATATAGGGGAACTGGAAACACCATATATTTT.

This clone has just a few counts. The genes are TRBV19 and TRBJ1-3, with TRBD1 identical over 8 bases. J gave up 2 bases and V 3 bases, and 6 bases lay outside the gene matches. The CDR3 consists of 16 residues. The V gene's germline CDR1 is LNHDA and CDR2 SQIVND (reference sequence). This CDR3 is CASSIRTGGPGNTIYF. The CDR3 DNA follows: TGTGCCAGTAGTATTCGCACAGGGGGACCTGGAAACACCATATATTTT.

This chain links TRBV3-1 (or the pseudogene TRBV3-2) with TRBJ2-5; perhaps TRBD2 as D (6 bases). Germline CDR1 and CDR2: LGHDT and YNNKEL (reference sequence). V was pared by 2 bases and J by 1 base, with 8 bases between. This CDR3 contains 14 residues. This chain's CDR3 is CASSQPGVQETQYF. In nucleotides, the CDR3 is TGTGCCAGCAGCCAACCGGGGGTCCAAGAGACCCAGTACTTC.

This chain connects TRBV19 to TRBJ2-7; D gene uncertain. This CDR3 region has 14 residues. Between the trimmed V and J ends, which lost 2 bases and 0 bases, there was a span of 8 bases. Germline CDR1 reads LNHDA; CDR2 reads SQIVND (reference sequence). CDR3 bases: TGTGCCAGTAGTATAACGGTCCTCTCCTACGAGCAGTACTTC. Protein sequence: CASSITVLSYEQYF.